Listed here are 16 T cell receptor beta chains from one sample, sequenced in a study of molecular identifiers for immune sequencing clone quantification. Via MiXCR, TCRdb re-called the PCR reads, giving one row per CDR3 protein. Seen here are about 630,000 distinct CDR3 sequences, over 25% observed once, and the top ten hold 0.7% to 0.95%. Sequencing used naive CD8+ T cells from blood, with Jurkat cell RNA spiked in. Noted subset: FACS-sorted CD8+CD4-CCR7+CD45RA+ naive T cells. The receptors shown here come from a human donor in good health. Some libraries in this study had Jurkat cell RNA spiked in.

This clonotype was detected a few times. The V gene is TRBV9, the J gene TRBJ2-7; maybe TRBD2 (7 bases). Trimming left V 4 bases short and J 3 bases short, with 23 bases between. CDR1 SGDLS and CDR2 YYNGEE come from the germline V gene. The CDR3 consists of 17 residues. CDR3 region: CASSPETGGGSFYEQYF. In DNA, the CDR3 is TGTGCCAGCAGCCCGGAGACTGGGGGGGGCAGTTTCTACGAGCAGTACTTC. Full variable domain (outside the CDR3, taken from reference TRBV9 and TRBJ2-7): DSGVTQTPKHLITATGQRVTLRCSPRSGDLSVYWYQQSLDQGLQFLIQYYNGEERAKGNILERFSAQQFPDLHSELNLSSLELGDSALYFCASSPETGGGSFYEQYFGPGTRLTVT.

Comment on this clonotype: This may stem from a read error, because a much larger clone lies one nucleotide away. The chain links TRBV27 to TRBJ2-3; 9 nucleotides match TRBD2. Looked up from germline, CDR1 is MNHEY and CDR2 is SMNVEV (reference sequence). Unmatched junction bases numbered 16, after V lost 5 bases and J lost 4 bases. This CDR3 has 18 residues. CDR3 DNA sequence: TGTGCCAGCAGTCCCAGTCCGCTTGCGGGGGGGCCCGCAGATACGCAGTATTTT. It is translated as CASSPSPLAGGPADTQYF.

The genes are TRBV6-5 and TRBJ2-1, with 8 bases fitting TRBD2. J lost 5 bases, V lost 5 bases, and 14 bases had no gene match. There are 17 residues in the CDR3. Germline-derived CDR1 and CDR2 are MNHEY and SVGAGI. CDR3 amino acids: CASSPRTQLAGNNEQFF. In DNA, the CDR3 is TGTGCCAGCAGTCCCCGAACCCAGTTAGCGGGGAACAATGAGCAGTTCTTC.

This sequence joins TRBV4-1 and TRBJ2-1; 14 bases are shared with TRBD2. The V and J ends lost 4 bases and 7 bases, in that order; junction bases with no gene match: 6. The CDR3 is made up of 16 amino acids. Per germline, CDR1 MGHRA and CDR2 YSYEKL. The CDR3 DNA is TGCGCCAGCAGCCCTGGGACTAGCGGGAGTAAAAATGAGCAGTTCTTC. Translated: CASSPGTSGSKNEQFF.

This clonotype was seen at least ten times. This chain uses TRBV19 with TRBJ2-3; TRBD2 agrees at 8 bases. This CDR3 region has 15 residues. The germline gives CDR1 LNHDA, CDR2 SQIVND (reference sequence). J gave up 0 bases and V 9 bases, and 8 bases lay outside the gene matches. CDR3 coding DNA: TGTGCCAGCAGCGGACTAGCAGATAGCACAGATACGCAGTATTTT. It encodes CASSGLADSTDTQYF.

The chain recombines TRBV12-3 or TRBV12-4 with TRBJ1-1; D is undetermined. V was trimmed by 4 bases and J by 4 bases, leaving 13 bases between them. The CDR3 length is 14 residues. The CDR3 nucleotides are TGTGCCAGCAGTTGGACCGCAATGAGCACTGAAGCTTTCTTT. This codes for CASSWTAMSTEAFF.

The rearrangement joins TRBV6-2 or TRBV6-3 to TRBJ2-2, with 7 bases aligning to TRBD1. This CDR3 is built from 17 residues. Germline CDR1 is MNHEY and CDR2 is SVGEGT. Germline trimming cut 0 bases from V and 4 bases from J; bases unmatched to any gene: 8. The CDR3, as DNA: TGTGCCAGCAGTTACTCTGTGGGACAGCTCTTCACCGGGGAGCTGTTTTTT. It yields the protein CASSYSVGQLFTGELFF.

This clonotype was detected a few times. The chain recombines TRBV30 with TRBJ2-7; unclear D gene. CDR3 length: 14 amino acids. Trimming stripped 1 base from V and 5 bases from J, with 15 bases between. CDR1 is GTSNPN and CDR2 is SVGIG in the germline V gene (reference sequence). CDR3 coding DNA: TGTGCCTGGAGTGGCAGTTCCTTGGGTAACGAGCAGTACTTC. Translating it yields CAWSGSSLGNEQYF. Full variable domain (missing parts from reference TRBV30 and TRBJ2-7): SQTIHQWPATLVQPVGSPLSLECTVEGTSNPNLYWYRQAAGRGLQLLFYSVGIGQISSEVPQNLSASRPQDRQFILSSKKLLLSDSGFYLCAWSGSSLGNEQYFGPGTRLTVT.

This clonotype has at least ten counts. The chain joins TRBV7-2 to TRBJ2-7, with 8 bases aligning to TRBD2. V was pared by 2 bases and J by 2 bases, with 8 bases of the junction left unmatched. CDR3 length: 16 residues. From germline, CDR1 is SGHTA and CDR2 FQGNSA. CDR3 protein: CASSLPGLVLTYEQYF. The CDR3 region has the DNA TGTGCCAGCAGCTTACCGGGACTAGTTTTAACCTACGAGCAGTACTTC.

This clonotype was counted many times. The V call is TRBV4-3, the J call TRBJ1-1; 7 nucleotides line up with TRBD1. V gave up 3 bases and J gave up 5 bases; unmatched junction bases: 9. CDR3 size: 15 residues. Germline V gives CDR1 LGHNA, CDR2 YSLEER. The chain's CDR3 is CASSQDRQGLTEAFF. The DNA of the CDR3 is TGCGCCAGCAGCCAGGACCGACAGGGATTGACTGAAGCTTTCTTT.

The J gene is TRBJ1-6, the V gene TRBV4-1; a weak D match, TRBD1 (5 bases). The CDR3 spans 13 residues. Germline V gene lookup returns CDR1 MGHRA and CDR2 YSYEKL. V lost 4 bases and J 9 bases, leaving 10 bases between the germline ends. CDR3 sequence (DNA): TGCGCCAGCAGCCCGGGCGGGGGTTCACCCCTCCACTTT. It translates to CASSPGGGSPLHF.

For this clonotype: A much larger clone lies a single base off, so this may be a read error. The V gene is TRBV7-9, the J gene TRBJ1-5; the D is unclear. V shed 5 bases and J shed 5 bases, with 13 bases lying between them. The V gene's germline CDR1 is SEHNR and CDR2 FQNEAQ (reference sequence). The CDR3 has 14 amino acids. DNA of the CDR3: TGTGCCAGCAGCGCGACAAGGGATGATCAGCCCCAGCATTTT. Amino acids: CASSATRDDQPQHF.

This clonotype was observed a handful of times. This sequence joins TRBV27 and TRBJ2-5, with D tentatively TRBD1 (5 bases). The CDR3 covers 16 residues. Trimming shortened V by 0 bases and J by 5 bases, and 16 bases separated the two germline ends. Looked up from germline, CDR1 is MNHEY and CDR2 is SMNVEV (reference sequence). CDR3 protein: CASSLSMYRSRETQYF. The CDR3 DNA reads TGTGCCAGCAGTTTATCGATGTACAGGTCGAGGGAGACCCAGTACTTC.

About this clonotype: A much larger clone differs from this one at a single base, so this may be a read error. V and J are TRBV27 and TRBJ2-7; D is tentatively TRBD1 or TRBD2 (6 bases each). This CDR3 is built from 12 residues. Germline V gives CDR1 MNHEY, CDR2 SMNVEV (reference sequence). Deletions cut 8 bases from V and 6 bases from J, with 14 bases between. The CDR3 region has the DNA TGTGCCAGCGGTCCGACGGGGGCCGAGCAGTACTTC. Translating it yields CASGPTGAEQYF.

There are many counts of this clonotype. For the CDR3, the DNA is TGTGCCAGCAGCTTGGCGGCCCAGAACACTGAAGCTTTCTTT. Translation gives CASSLAAQNTEAFF. The chain joins TRBV5-4 to TRBJ1-1, with D hard to call. The CDR3 is 14 residues long. Germline CDR1 and CDR2: SGHNT and YYREEE (reference sequence). V lost 0 bases and J lost 1, with 7 bases in between.

The chain has TRBV27 and TRBJ2-3; 7 nucleotides align to TRBD2. The CDR3 runs 17 residues. In germline, CDR1 is MNHEY, CDR2 SMNVEV (reference sequence). V lost 5 bases, J lost 2 bases, and 13 bases stayed unmatched. The CDR3 DNA follows: TGTGCCAGCAGTCCTCAGGAGGCGGGAGATTACACAGATACGCAGTATTTT. It yields the protein CASSPQEAGDYTDTQYF.